This entry concerns a single TCR beta chain. Its antigen is still unknown. People who had autoimmune disease history or systemic immunosuppression were excluded. Samples of blood were obtained at baseline, on cycle 4 day 1, and on cycle 7 day 1. Produced via immunoSEQ multiplex PCR; TCRdb's table is partial and in-frame only. The sample carries around 94,000 clones, approximately 92% recorded once. The data derive from a study of OX40 agonist ivuxolimab in advanced cancers. Across the whole study: Those treated in dose escalation had hepatocellular carcinoma, melanoma, renal cell cancer or head and neck cancer. General observations from the study: Normalized expansion of T-cell clones was also low for some nonresponders.

Germline V gene sequence: CDR1 SGHVS, CDR2 FNYEAQ. The CDR3 runs to 14 residues. V lost 5 bases and J lost 5, with 15 bases in between. The J gene is TRBJ2-5, the V gene TRBV7-6; tentatively, D is TRBD2 (6 bases). This sequence originates from an adult with an advanced solid tumor such as melanoma, head and neck, liver or kidney cancer. Sequences were derived from CD4+ or CD8+ T cells sorted from blood, sampled in a trial of the OX40 agonist ivuxolimab. CDR3 DNA sequence: TGTGCCAGCAGCCCACCTGGGGGGAGGGAGACCCAGTACTTC. Encoded protein: CASSPPGGRETQYF.